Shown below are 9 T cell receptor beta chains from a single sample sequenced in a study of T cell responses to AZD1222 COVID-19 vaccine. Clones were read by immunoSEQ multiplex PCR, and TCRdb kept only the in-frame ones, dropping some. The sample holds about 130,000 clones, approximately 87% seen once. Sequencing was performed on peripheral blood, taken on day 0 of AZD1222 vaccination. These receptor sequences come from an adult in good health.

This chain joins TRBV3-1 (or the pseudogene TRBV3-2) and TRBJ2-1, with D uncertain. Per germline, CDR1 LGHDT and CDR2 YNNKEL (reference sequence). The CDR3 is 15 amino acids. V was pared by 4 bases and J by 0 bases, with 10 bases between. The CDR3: CASSPPVTSYNEQFF. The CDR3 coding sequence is TGTGCCAGCAGCCCTCCGGTGACCTCCTACAATGAGCAGTTCTTC.

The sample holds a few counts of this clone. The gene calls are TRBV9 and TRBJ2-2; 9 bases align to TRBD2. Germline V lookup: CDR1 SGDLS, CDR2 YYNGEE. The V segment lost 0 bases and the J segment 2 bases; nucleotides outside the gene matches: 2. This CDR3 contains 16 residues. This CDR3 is CASSVVAGANTGELFF. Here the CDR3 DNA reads TGTGCCAGCAGCGTAGTAGCGGGAGCAAACACCGGGGAGCTGTTTTTT.

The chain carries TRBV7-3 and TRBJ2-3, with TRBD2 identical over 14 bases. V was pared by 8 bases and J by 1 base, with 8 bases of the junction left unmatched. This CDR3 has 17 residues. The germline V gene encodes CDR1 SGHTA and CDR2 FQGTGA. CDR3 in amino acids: CASRLAGGPWGTDTQYF. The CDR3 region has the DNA TGTGCCAGCCGACTAGCGGGAGGGCCCTGGGGCACAGATACGCAGTATTTT.

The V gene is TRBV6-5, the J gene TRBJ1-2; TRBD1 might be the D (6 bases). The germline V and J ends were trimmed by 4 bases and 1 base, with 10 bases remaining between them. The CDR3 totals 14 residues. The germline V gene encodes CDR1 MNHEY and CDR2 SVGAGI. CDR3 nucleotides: TGTGCCAGCAGTTCGTCCAGGGGTAACTATGGCTACACCTTC. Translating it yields CASSSSRGNYGYTF.

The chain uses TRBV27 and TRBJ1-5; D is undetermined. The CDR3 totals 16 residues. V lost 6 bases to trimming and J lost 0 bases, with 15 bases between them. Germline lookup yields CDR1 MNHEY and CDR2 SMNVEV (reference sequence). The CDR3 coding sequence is TGTGCCAGCAGACCCTTAATAGAGGATAGCAATCAGCCCCAGCATTTT. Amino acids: CASRPLIEDSNQPQHF.

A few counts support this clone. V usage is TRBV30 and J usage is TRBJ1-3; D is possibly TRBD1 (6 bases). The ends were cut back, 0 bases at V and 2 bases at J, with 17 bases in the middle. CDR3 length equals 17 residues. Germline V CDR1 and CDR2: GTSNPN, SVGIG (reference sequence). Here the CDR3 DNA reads TGTGCCTGGAGTGTACCTGGTCACAGGGCCACTGGAAACACCATATATTTT. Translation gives CAWSVPGHRATGNTIYF.

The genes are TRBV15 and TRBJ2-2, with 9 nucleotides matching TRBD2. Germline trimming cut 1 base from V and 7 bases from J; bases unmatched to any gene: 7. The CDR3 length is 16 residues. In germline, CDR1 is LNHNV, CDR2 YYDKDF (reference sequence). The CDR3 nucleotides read TGTGCCACCAGCAGAGGGCTAGCGGGGCTGAACGGGGAGCTGTTTTTT. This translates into CATSRGLAGLNGELFF. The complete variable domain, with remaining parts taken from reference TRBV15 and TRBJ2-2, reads DAMVIQNPRYQVTQFGKPVTLSCSQTLNHNVMYWYQQKSSQAPKLLFHYYDKDFNNEADTPDNFQSRRPNTSFCFLDIRSPGLGDTAMYLCATSRGLAGLNGELFFGEGSRLTVL.

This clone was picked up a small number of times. The CDR3 spells CAWSARGRGRTEAFF. The CDR3 coding sequence is TGTGCCTGGAGTGCGAGGGGCAGGGGTCGGACTGAAGCTTTCTTT. This chain links TRBV30 with TRBJ1-1, with a weak D call TRBD1 (6 bases). The V gene's germline CDR1 is GTSNPN and CDR2 SVGIG (reference sequence). Trimming removed 1 base at V and 5 bases at J, with 17 bases between. CDR3 length: 15 amino acids.

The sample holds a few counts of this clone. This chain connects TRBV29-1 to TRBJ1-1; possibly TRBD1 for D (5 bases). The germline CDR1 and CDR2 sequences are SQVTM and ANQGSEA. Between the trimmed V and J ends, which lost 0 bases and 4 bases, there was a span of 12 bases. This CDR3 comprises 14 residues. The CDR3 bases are TGCAGCGTTGAAGAGTGGGGCTTGGGCACTGAAGCTTTCTTT. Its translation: CSVEEWGLGTEAFF.